These T cell receptor beta chains were read from a single sample in a study of human T cells and chemical hapten exposure. Each CDR3 protein is one row after TCRdb ran MiXCR on the RACE reads. Among about 190,000 distinct CDR3 sequences listed, around 23% were seen once. The material sequenced was whole blood, taken in connection with sensitization to the hapten diphenylcyclopropenone (DPC). Receptor source: a woman aged 40 to 50 with alopecia areata. Some clones in this sample may be carry-over from other donors' samples. Both conserved end residues are part of each CDR3. Fields, in order: J gene, D gene, V gene, clone size, CDR3 protein, CDR3 DNA. A D gene is named only where the DNA matches it firmly. Rows may omit the clone size; those that give it use once, few, many or a size class.

>TRBJ1-2|.|TRBV12-3/TRBV12-4|.
CASSSGQFGYTF
TGTGCCAGCAGCAGCGGACAGTTCGGCTACACCTTC
>TRBJ2-1|.|TRBV6-2/TRBV6-3|few
CASSPLGGGSNEQFF
TGTGCCAGCAGCCCCCTCGGAGGAGGGTCCAATGAGCAGTTCTTC
>TRBJ2-3|TRBD2|TRBV7-9|few
CASSFGLARGTDTQYF
TGTGCCAGCAGCTTCGGACTAGCGCGGGGCACAGATACGCAGTATTTT
>TRBJ2-6|.|TRBV18|few
CASSPLRTHSGANVLTF
TGTGCCAGCTCACCACTTCGGACACACTCTGGGGCCAACGTCCTGACTTTC
>TRBJ2-7|TRBD2|TRBV20-1|many
CSAEATSGRINEQYF
TGCAGTGCCGAAGCCACTAGCGGGAGGATTAACGAGCAGTACTTC
>TRBJ1-4|.|TRBV7-2|few
CASSPRVRGLDEKLFF
TGTGCCAGCAGCCCCAGAGTTCGAGGGTTAGATGAAAAACTGTTTTTT
>TRBJ2-6|.|TRBV29-1|few
CSVASGAFGANVLTF
TGCAGCGTTGCGTCAGGGGCGTTTGGGGCCAACGTCCTGACTTTC
>TRBJ1-1|.|TRBV7-6|few
CASSLEGGWNTEAFF
TGTGCCAGCAGCTTAGAAGGGGGGTGGAACACTGAAGCTTTCTTT
>TRBJ2-7|TRBD1|TRBV5-6|few
CASSPDRGTYEQYF
TGTGCCAGCAGCCCTGACAGGGGTACCTACGAGCAGTACTTC
>TRBJ2-7|TRBD1|TRBV7-2|.
CASSLGGGQGHTYEQYF
TGTGCCAGCAGCTTAGGAGGGGGACAGGGCCATACCTACGAGCAGTACTTC
>TRBJ1-5|.|TRBV6-1|.
CASSERQARAGAQHF
TGTGCCAGCAGTGAAAGGCAGGCCCGCGCCGGGGCCCAGCATTTT
>TRBJ2-7|.|TRBV29-1|.
CSVRQESYEQYF
TGCAGCGTTCGACAGGAGTCCTACGAGCAGTACTTC
>TRBJ2-2|.|TRBV20-1|once
CSATEGGPNTGELFF
TGCAGTGCTACGGAGGGAGGTCCGAACACCGGGGAGCTGTTTTTT
>TRBJ2-7|.|TRBV28|many
CASSLGTFYEQYF
TGTGCCAGCAGTTTGGGCACTTTCTACGAGCAGTACTTC
>TRBJ2-5|.|TRBV20-1|few
CSAGGVGYPRTQYF
TGCAGTGCTGGGGGAGTCGGTTACCCTAGGACCCAGTACTTC
>TRBJ2-5|.|TRBV6-5|.
CASMATQETQYF
TGTGCCAGCATGGCGACCCAAGAGACCCAGTACTTC
>TRBJ2-1|.|TRBV29-1|.
CSVASDNNEQFF
TGCAGCGTTGCCTCCGACAACAATGAGCAGTTCTTC
>TRBJ2-7|.|TRBV5-8|few
CASRRGQAGVYEQYF
TGTGCCAGCAGGCGCGGACAGGCGGGAGTCTACGAGCAGTACTTC
>TRBJ2-3|TRBD1|TRBV27|few
CASSPRAGQGADTQYF
TGTGCCAGCAGTCCCCGTGCGGGACAGGGGGCAGATACGCAGTATTTT
>TRBJ2-5|.|TRBV7-9|few
CASSSNGGWETQYF
TGTGCCAGCAGCTCCAACGGGGGCTGGGAGACCCAGTACTTC
>TRBJ2-3|TRBD2|TRBV20-1|.
CSAGLAGSGTDTQYF
TGCAGTGCTGGACTAGCGGGAAGTGGCACAGATACGCAGTATTTT
>TRBJ2-7|.|TRBV6-5|many
CASSYSMVSYEQYF
TGTGCCAGCAGTTACTCGATGGTCAGCTACGAGCAGTACTTC
>TRBJ2-7|.|TRBV6-2/TRBV6-3|.
CASSSLGLQYF
TGTGCCAGCAGTTCCCTCGGACTGCAGTACTTC
>TRBJ2-2|.|TRBV24-1|few
CATRPGWDTGELFF
TGTGCCACCCGCCCGGGTTGGGACACCGGGGAGCTGTTTTTT
>TRBJ1-1|TRBD1|TRBV10-3|.
CAIGQGGTDTEAFF
TGTGCCATCGGACAGGGGGGGACGGACACTGAAGCTTTCTTT
>TRBJ2-7|TRBD1|TRBV28|.
CASRPPGQGYEQYF
TGTGCCAGCAGGCCACCGGGACAGGGTTACGAGCAGTACTTC
>TRBJ2-1|TRBD1|TRBV29-1|many
CSVEPGTGGANEQFF
TGCAGCGTTGAACCCGGGACAGGGGGGGCCAATGAGCAGTTCTTC
>TRBJ2-2|.|TRBV7-7|.
CASSLGPTGELFF
TGTGCTAGCAGCTTAGGGCCAACCGGGGAGCTGTTTTTT
>TRBJ2-1|.|TRBV28|few
CASTPYSLGEQFF
TGTGCCAGCACACCCTATAGCCTCGGTGAGCAGTTCTTC
>TRBJ2-5|TRBD1|TRBV6-2/TRBV6-3|.
CASSSRQGRQETQYF
TGTGCCAGCAGTTCTAGACAGGGAAGGCAAGAGACCCAGTACTTC